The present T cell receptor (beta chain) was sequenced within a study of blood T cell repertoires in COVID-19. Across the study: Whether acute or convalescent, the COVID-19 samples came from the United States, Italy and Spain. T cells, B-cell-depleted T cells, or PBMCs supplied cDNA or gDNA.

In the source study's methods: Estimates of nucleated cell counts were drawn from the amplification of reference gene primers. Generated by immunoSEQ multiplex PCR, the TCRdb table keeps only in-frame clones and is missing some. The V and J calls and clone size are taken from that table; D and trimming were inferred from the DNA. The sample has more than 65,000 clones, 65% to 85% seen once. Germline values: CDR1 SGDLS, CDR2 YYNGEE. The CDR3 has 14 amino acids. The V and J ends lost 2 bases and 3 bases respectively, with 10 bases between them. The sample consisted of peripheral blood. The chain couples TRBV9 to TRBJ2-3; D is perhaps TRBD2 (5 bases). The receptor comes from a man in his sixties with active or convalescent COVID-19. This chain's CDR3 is CASSVDFQTDTQYF. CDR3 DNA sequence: TGTGCCAGCAGCGTGGACTTTCAAACAGATACGCAGTATTTT.